These T cell receptor beta chains were read from a single sample in a study of shared clonotypes between healthy human individuals. Sequencing used immunoSEQ multiplex PCR; TCRdb keeps in-frame clones, though not all of them. The sample records around 2.1 million clones, about 94% being singletons. Sequencing used naive CD4+ T cells sorted from blood. All receptors come from a man between 18 and 29 years old in good health. Both conserved end residues are part of each CDR3. The order of the fields is clone size, D gene, V gene, J gene, CDR3 protein, CDR3 DNA. The D gene is left open where the match is weak. Clone size appears in some rows only: once, few, many, or a class for an expanded clone.

clone size: once; D gene: TRBD2; V gene: TRBV9; J gene: TRBJ2-3; CDR3 protein: CASGLAGGTDTQYF; CDR3 DNA: TGTGCCAGCGGACTAGCGGGAGGGACAGATACGCAGTATTTT
clone size: .; D gene: .; V gene: TRBV7-9; J gene: TRBJ1-2; CDR3 protein: CATQAWEPNYGYTF; CDR3 DNA: TGTGCCACCCAGGCATGGGAACCTAACTATGGCTACACCTTC
clone size: .; D gene: TRBD1; V gene: TRBV2; J gene: TRBJ1-1; CDR3 protein: CASSERQGGGTEAFF; CDR3 DNA: TGTGCCAGCAGCGAAAGACAGGGCGGAGGAACTGAAGCTTTCTTT
clone size: .; D gene: .; V gene: TRBV6-6; J gene: TRBJ1-5; CDR3 protein: CASSYLGASNQPQHF; CDR3 DNA: TGTGCCAGCAGTTACTTGGGGGCTAGCAATCAGCCCCAGCATTTT
clone size: once; D gene: .; V gene: TRBV7-8; J gene: TRBJ1-2; CDR3 protein: CASSPTDSNYGYTF; CDR3 DNA: TGTGCCAGCAGCCCTACGGACAGTAACTATGGCTACACCTTC
clone size: few; D gene: .; V gene: TRBV7-9; J gene: TRBJ1-1; CDR3 protein: CASSWENTEAFF; CDR3 DNA: TGTGCCAGCAGCTGGGAGAACACTGAAGCTTTCTTT
clone size: .; D gene: .; V gene: TRBV14; J gene: TRBJ2-7; CDR3 protein: CASSPGPQNRQYF; CDR3 DNA: TGTGCCAGCAGCCCAGGCCCCCAGAATCGGCAGTACTTC
clone size: .; D gene: TRBD1; V gene: TRBV5-1; J gene: TRBJ2-3; CDR3 protein: CASSSQTGGYTDTQYF; CDR3 DNA: TGCGCCAGCAGCTCTCAGACAGGGGGTTACACAGATACGCAGTATTTT
clone size: .; D gene: TRBD1; V gene: TRBV18; J gene: TRBJ2-3; CDR3 protein: CASSPRDRGRLTSTDTQYF; CDR3 DNA: TGTGCCAGCTCACCCCGGGACAGGGGACGACTGACTAGCACAGATACGCAGTATTTT
clone size: once; D gene: TRBD2; V gene: TRBV2; J gene: TRBJ2-1; CDR3 protein: CASSELAGSYNEQFF; CDR3 DNA: TGTGCCAGCAGTGAACTAGCGGGCTCCTACAATGAGCAGTTCTTC
clone size: .; D gene: .; V gene: TRBV4-1; J gene: TRBJ1-2; CDR3 protein: CASSHGPIYGYTF; CDR3 DNA: TGCGCCAGCAGCCATGGACCTATATATGGCTACACCTTC
clone size: .; D gene: TRBD1; V gene: TRBV5-1; J gene: TRBJ2-7; CDR3 protein: CASSLAGGQGIHEQYF; CDR3 DNA: TGCGCCAGCAGCTTGGCCGGAGGACAGGGAATACACGAGCAGTACTTC
clone size: .; D gene: .; V gene: TRBV7-2; J gene: TRBJ1-1; CDR3 protein: CASSLGGSTEAFF; CDR3 DNA: TGTGCCAGCAGCTTGGGGGGGAGCACTGAAGCTTTCTTT
clone size: .; D gene: TRBD1; V gene: TRBV30; J gene: TRBJ1-1; CDR3 protein: CAWSVQTGGTEAFF; CDR3 DNA: TGTGCCTGGAGTGTTCAAACAGGGGGCACTGAAGCTTTCTTT
clone size: .; D gene: TRBD2; V gene: TRBV28; J gene: TRBJ2-5; CDR3 protein: CASSLIFELAGQETQYF; CDR3 DNA: TGTGCCAGCAGTTTAATTTTCGAGCTAGCGGGCCAAGAGACCCAGTACTTC
clone size: .; D gene: .; V gene: TRBV5-4; J gene: TRBJ2-5; CDR3 protein: CAVRDPSSGETQYF; CDR3 DNA: TGTGCCGTCCGGGACCCCAGCTCGGGGGAGACCCAGTACTTC
clone size: .; D gene: TRBD2; V gene: TRBV25-1; J gene: TRBJ2-5; CDR3 protein: CASSPGTSGRPIQETQYF; CDR3 DNA: TGTGCCAGCAGCCCCGGGACTAGCGGGAGACCCATACAAGAGACCCAGTACTTC
clone size: .; D gene: TRBD2; V gene: TRBV7-2; J gene: TRBJ2-7; CDR3 protein: CASSRGLAVGEQYF; CDR3 DNA: TGTGCCAGCAGCCGGGGACTAGCGGTTGGCGAGCAGTACTTC
clone size: .; D gene: .; V gene: TRBV7-8; J gene: TRBJ1-5; CDR3 protein: CASSLGGGAQHF; CDR3 DNA: TGTGCCAGCAGCTTAGGAGGGGGGGCTCAGCATTTT
clone size: .; D gene: TRBD2; V gene: TRBV10-1; J gene: TRBJ2-7; CDR3 protein: CASSEERGASYEQYF; CDR3 DNA: TGCGCCAGCAGTGAGGAGCGGGGGGCTTCCTACGAGCAGTACTTC
clone size: .; D gene: .; V gene: TRBV6-1; J gene: TRBJ1-5; CDR3 protein: CAGGLEQPQHF; CDR3 DNA: TGTGCCGGGGGGCTCGAACAGCCCCAGCATTTT
clone size: .; D gene: .; V gene: TRBV2; J gene: TRBJ1-6; CDR3 protein: CASSVDRQVNNSPLHF; CDR3 DNA: TGTGCCAGCAGTGTTGACCGACAGGTTAATAATTCACCCCTCCACTTT
clone size: .; D gene: .; V gene: TRBV27; J gene: TRBJ1-5; CDR3 protein: CASSSGLYSNQPQHF; CDR3 DNA: TGTGCCAGCAGTTCGGGGCTCTATAGCAATCAGCCCCAGCATTTT
clone size: .; D gene: .; V gene: TRBV9; J gene: TRBJ1-6; CDR3 protein: CASSVGGRGNSPLHF; CDR3 DNA: TGTGCCAGCAGCGTAGGAGGCAGGGGAAATTCACCCCTCCACTTT
clone size: .; D gene: .; V gene: TRBV1; J gene: TRBJ2-1; CDR3 protein: CTSSPGLVKLDEQFF; CDR3 DNA: TGCACCAGCAGCCCCGGACTAGTTAAGTTGGATGAGCAGTTCTTC
clone size: .; D gene: .; V gene: TRBV6-6; J gene: TRBJ2-2; CDR3 protein: CASRVAETSVGELFF; CDR3 DNA: TGTGCCAGCAGGGTAGCTGAGACTAGTGTCGGGGAGCTGTTTTTT
clone size: .; D gene: .; V gene: TRBV30; J gene: TRBJ2-1; CDR3 protein: CAWSGGLLPAEQFF; CDR3 DNA: TGTGCCTGGAGTGGGGGACTGCTGCCGGCCGAGCAGTTCTTC
clone size: .; D gene: .; V gene: TRBV7-2; J gene: TRBJ2-7; CDR3 protein: CASSLTGYQSEQYF; CDR3 DNA: TGTGCCAGCAGCTTAACAGGGTATCAGTCCGAGCAGTACTTC
clone size: once; D gene: .; V gene: TRBV6-5; J gene: TRBJ2-5; CDR3 protein: CASIGGYQETQYF; CDR3 DNA: TGTGCCAGCATTGGGGGGTACCAAGAGACCCAGTACTTC
clone size: .; D gene: .; V gene: TRBV6-5; J gene: TRBJ2-3; CDR3 protein: CASSNAEGTQYF; CDR3 DNA: TGTGCCAGCAGCAACGCGGAGGGTACGCAGTATTTT
clone size: .; D gene: .; V gene: TRBV6-1; J gene: TRBJ1-6; CDR3 protein: CASKIRDGNSPLHF; CDR3 DNA: TGTGCCAGCAAAATACGGGACGGTAATTCACCCCTCCACTTT
clone size: .; D gene: .; V gene: TRBV10-3; J gene: TRBJ2-3; CDR3 protein: CAISESRAQQYF; CDR3 DNA: TGTGCCATCAGTGAGTCGCGAGCACAACAGTATTTT
clone size: once; D gene: .; V gene: TRBV10-1; J gene: TRBJ2-3; CDR3 protein: CASSDRDTQYF; CDR3 DNA: TGCGCCAGCAGTGATAGAGATACGCAGTATTTT